The T cell receptor (beta chain) under discussion was sequenced for a study of blood T cell repertoires in COVID-19 (dated by TCRdb to 2020 to 2021). About the study as a whole: Collaborator samples came from the United States, Italy and Spain and covered acute and convalescent phases of COVID-19. Where HLA class I and class II types were available, the types were taken from metadata supplied by the sample provider, not from assay-based typing. The repertoires were released in a freely available public database meant as a resource for research on the immune response to SARS-CoV-2. Subjects who had been exposed to COVID-19, were actively infected with it, or had recovered from it provided the deeply sampled blood TCRbeta repertoires that made up the dataset. The samples were drawn from the first 160 participants of the ongoing ImmuneRACE study and from some 1,300 subjects provided by 6 global collaborators. A de-identified subject ID, COVID-19 status, age in years and sex were almost always included in the sample metadata. The prospective study material was composed of cDNA or gDNA derived from T cells, B-cell-depleted T cells, or PBMCs. Study-level results and caveats: Clinical and demographic metadata were provided uncurated, with the amount varying by source and participant.

Enrolling through a virtual design, the prospective study's participants ranged in age from roughly 18 to 89 years and lived across roughly 24 United States geographic areas. Cohort assignment in the prospective study relied on participant-reported clinical history from a screening survey and a study questionnaire. Exposed participants were defined as having been in contact with someone with a PCR-confirmed or clinician-diagnosed COVID-19 case within 2 weeks of study entry. Each participant in the prospective study had whole blood, serum and a nasopharyngeal or oropharyngeal swab collected by mobile phlebotomists. Additional blood draws and questionnaires over a 2-month period could optionally be provided by prospective study participants. Before DNA extraction, prospective study blood samples were shipped either frozen or at room temperature. Trimming costs V 6 bases and J 0 bases, and their ends lie 15 bases apart. There are 17 amino acids in the CDR3, from cysteine to phenylalanine inclusive. Of the read, only the CDR3 DNA is kept; its 51 bases are in frame from base 1. Based on the germline V gene (reference sequence), the CDR1 and CDR2 sequences are SEHNR and FQNEAQ.

A note on this clone: What antigen it recognizes has not been identified. Base qualities are not at hand, and no much larger clone is one base apart.

TCRbeta CDR3 regions were amplified from genomic DNA using the immunoSEQ Assay, a bias-controlled multiplex PCR. For the original study's pipeline: Within the assay, amplification of reference gene primers was used to estimate how many nucleated cells each sample contained. To quantify the absolute abundance of each unique TCRbeta CDR3 rearrangement, sequence reads were collapsed and filtered. For each sample, productive Simpson clonality was calculated as the square root of Simpson's diversity index across productive rearrangements. TCRdb mirrors the immuneACCESS table, restricted to in-frame sequences. Some clones are absent from its copies; in checked studies, under half trace to an unresolved V gene, and the reason for the others is unknown. The V and J calls and clone size are taken from that table; D and trimming were inferred from the DNA. This sample gives around 400,000 clones in total; 80% to 95% of them show up just once. 0.86% of the sample lies in the top ten.

Sequenced: PBMCs or T cells enriched from blood (not recorded which). This sequence uses TRBV7-9 and TRBJ1-6; too little of a D gene remains to name it. This receptor was identified in a woman in her thirties or forties who had been exposed to COVID-19. The CDR3 reads as follows: CASSHRQESSYNSPLHF. The DNA sequence follows: TGTGCCAGCAGTCATCGACAAGAGAGCTCCTATAATTCACCCCTCCACTTT.